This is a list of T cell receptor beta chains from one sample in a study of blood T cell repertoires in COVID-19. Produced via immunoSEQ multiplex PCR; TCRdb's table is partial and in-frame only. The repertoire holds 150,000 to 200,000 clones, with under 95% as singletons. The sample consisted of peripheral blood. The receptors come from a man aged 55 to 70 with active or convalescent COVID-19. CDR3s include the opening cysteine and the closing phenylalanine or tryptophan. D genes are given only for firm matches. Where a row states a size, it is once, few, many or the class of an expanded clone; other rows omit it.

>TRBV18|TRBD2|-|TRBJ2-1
CASSPASGSFHNEQFF
TGTGCCAGCTCACCAGCTAGCGGGAGCTTCCACAATGAGCAGTTCTTC
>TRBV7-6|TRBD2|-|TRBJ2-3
CASSLESSGSADTQYF
TGTGCCAGCAGCTTAGAAAGTAGCGGGAGTGCAGATACGCAGTATTTT
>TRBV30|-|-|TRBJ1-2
CAWSQNYGYTF
TGTGCCTGGAGTCAGAACTATGGCTACACCTTC
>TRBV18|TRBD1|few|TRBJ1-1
CASSPGQGNTEAFF
TGTGCCAGTTCCCCGGGACAGGGAAACACTGAAGCTTTCTTT
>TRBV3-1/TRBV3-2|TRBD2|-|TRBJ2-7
CASSQAAGVPYEQYF
TGTGCCAGCAGCCAAGCAGCGGGAGTCCCCTACGAGCAGTACTTC
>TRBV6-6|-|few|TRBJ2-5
CASRGRGETQYF
TGTGCCAGCCGCGGCAGGGGAGAGACCCAGTACTTC
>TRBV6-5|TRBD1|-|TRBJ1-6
CASSYDQGDNSPLHF
TGTGCCAGCAGTTACGATCAGGGGGACAATTCACCCCTCCACTTT
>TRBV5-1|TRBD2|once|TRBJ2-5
CASSLVTLTSGRTETQYF
TGCGCCAGCAGCTTGGTTACCCTGACTAGCGGGAGGACGGAGACCCAGTACTTC
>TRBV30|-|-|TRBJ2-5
CAWSGPRLDQETQYF
TGTGCCTGGAGTGGTCCTAGGTTGGACCAAGAGACCCAGTACTTC
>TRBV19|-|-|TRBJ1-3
CASSIDSPSGNTIYF
TGTGCCAGTAGTATAGACAGTCCCTCTGGAAACACCATATATTTT
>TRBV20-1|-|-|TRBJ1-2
CSAGAYGYTF
TGCAGTGCAGGGGCCTATGGCTACACCTTC
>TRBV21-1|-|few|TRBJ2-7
CASSKGTGGREQYF
TGTGCCAGCAGCAAAGGAACAGGGGGTCGTGAGCAGTACTTC
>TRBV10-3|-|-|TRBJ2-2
CAIPNERGNTGELFF
TGTGCCATCCCGAATGAACGAGGAAACACCGGGGAGCTGTTTTTT
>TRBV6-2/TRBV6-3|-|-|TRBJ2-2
CASSYDGGADTGELFF
TGTGCCAGCAGTTACGATGGGGGGGCGGACACCGGGGAGCTGTTTTTT
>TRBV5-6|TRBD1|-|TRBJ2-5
CASSTPTGEETQYF
TGTGCCAGCAGCACACCTACAGGGGAAGAGACCCAGTACTTC
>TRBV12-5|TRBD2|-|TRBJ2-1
CASGLPVAGGNNEQFF
TGTGCTAGTGGCCTACCCGTAGCGGGAGGAAACAATGAGCAGTTCTTC
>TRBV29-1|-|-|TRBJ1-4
CSVERVRGEKLFF
TGCAGCGTTGAAAGGGTCAGGGGAGAAAAACTGTTTTTT
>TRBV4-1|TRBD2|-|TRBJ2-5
CASSPSGSPDGETQYF
TGCGCCAGCAGCCCTAGCGGCTCCCCTGATGGGGAGACCCAGTACTTC
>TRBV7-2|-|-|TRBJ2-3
CASSLGGASAASVDTQYF
TGTGCCAGCAGCTTAGGAGGGGCTAGCGCCGCGTCGGTGGATACGCAGTATTTT
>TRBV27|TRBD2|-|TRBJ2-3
CASSTSATLSTDTQYF
TGTGCCAGCTCGACTAGCGCTACCCTAAGCACAGATACGCAGTATTTT
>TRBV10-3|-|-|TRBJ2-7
CAISEGREDYEQYF
TGTGCCATCAGTGAGGGCAGGGAAGACTACGAGCAGTACTTC
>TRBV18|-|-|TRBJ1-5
CASSSDSYSNQPQHF
TGTGCCAGCTCTTCGGACAGTTATAGCAATCAGCCCCAGCATTTT
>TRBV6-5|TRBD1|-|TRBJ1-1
CASSWDRGNTEAFF
TGTGCCAGCAGTTGGGACAGGGGGAACACTGAAGCTTTCTTT
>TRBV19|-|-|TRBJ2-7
CASSSSTRSSYEQYF
TGTGCCAGTAGTTCCTCGACCCGGAGCTCCTACGAGCAGTACTTC
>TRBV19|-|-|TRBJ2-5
CASSDTGVETQYF
TGTGCCAGTAGTGACACGGGAGTGGAGACCCAGTACTTC
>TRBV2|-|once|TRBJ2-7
CASMIGAGEAYEQYF
TGTGCCAGCATGATAGGGGCAGGGGAAGCCTACGAGCAGTACTTC
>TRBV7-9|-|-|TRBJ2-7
CASSLEGRYEQYF
TGTGCCAGCAGCTTAGAGGGGCGCTACGAGCAGTACTTC
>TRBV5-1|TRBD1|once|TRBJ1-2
CASSPEGAGGYTF
TGCGCCAGCAGCCCTGAGGGGGCTGGTGGCTACACCTTC
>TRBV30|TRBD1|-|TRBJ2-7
CAWSVQGADEQYF
TGTGCCTGGAGTGTGCAGGGGGCGGACGAGCAGTACTTC
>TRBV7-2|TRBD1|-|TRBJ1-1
CASSPGQGAVTFF
TGTGCCAGCAGCCCTGGACAGGGGGCCGTCACTTTCTTT
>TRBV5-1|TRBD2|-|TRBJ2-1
CASSLGSGTYNEQFF
TGCGCCAGCAGCTTGGGGAGCGGGACCTACAATGAGCAGTTCTTC
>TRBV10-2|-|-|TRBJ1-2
CASSEFDYGYTF
TGCGCCAGCAGTGAGTTCGACTATGGCTACACCTTC
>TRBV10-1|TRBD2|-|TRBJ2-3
CASSLSGSSDTQYF
TGCGCCAGCAGCCTTAGCGGGAGTAGCGACACGCAGTATTTT
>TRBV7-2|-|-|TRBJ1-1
CASSLVEMNTEAFF
TGTGCCAGCAGCTTAGTTGAGATGAACACTGAAGCTTTCTTT
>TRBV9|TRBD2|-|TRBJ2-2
CASSVDGRETLGTGELFF
TGTGCCAGCAGCGTAGATGGGCGGGAGACCCTCGGCACCGGGGAGCTGTTTTTT
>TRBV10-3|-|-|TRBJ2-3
CAISDTGLRGTDTQYF
TGTGCCATCAGTGATACGGGACTTCGGGGCACAGATACGCAGTATTTT
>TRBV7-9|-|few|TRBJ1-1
CASSLQQGNTEAFF
TGTGCCAGCAGCTTACAACAGGGAAACACTGAAGCTTTCTTT
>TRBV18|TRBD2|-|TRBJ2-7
CASKTSGQSYEQYF
TGTGCCAGCAAGACTAGCGGGCAATCCTACGAGCAGTACTTC
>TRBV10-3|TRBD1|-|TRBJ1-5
CAISGGQYNQPQHF
TGTGCCATCAGTGGGGGACAGTACAATCAGCCCCAGCATTTT
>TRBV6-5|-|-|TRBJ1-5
CASSYSRGGDQPQHF
TGTGCCAGCAGTTACTCGAGGGGAGGGGATCAGCCCCAGCATTTT
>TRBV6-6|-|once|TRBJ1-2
CASSYLKPSRGYGYTF
TGTGCCAGCAGTTACCTAAAACCATCACGCGGCTATGGCTACACCTTC
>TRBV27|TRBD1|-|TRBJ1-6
CASRPQGALNSPLHF
TGTGCCAGCAGGCCACAGGGGGCGTTAAATTCACCCCTCCACTTT
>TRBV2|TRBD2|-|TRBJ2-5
CASCSGGAAETQYF
TGTGCCAGCTGTAGCGGGGGGGCCGCGGAGACCCAGTACTTC
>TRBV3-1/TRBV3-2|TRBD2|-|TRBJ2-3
CASSRSSGRDTQYF
TGTGCCAGCAGCCGCTCCAGCGGGAGAGATACGCAGTATTTT
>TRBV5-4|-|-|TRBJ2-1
CASSLGQLSSYNEQFF
TGTGCCAGCAGCTTGGGACAGCTAAGCTCCTACAATGAGCAGTTCTTC
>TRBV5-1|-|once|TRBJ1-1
CASSPPSRVGAEAFF
TGCGCCAGCAGCCCACCGTCCAGGGTTGGCGCTGAAGCTTTCTTT
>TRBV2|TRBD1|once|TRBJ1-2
CASSEQTGGLNYGYTF
TGTGCCAGCAGTGAGCAGACAGGGGGATTGAACTATGGCTACACCTTC
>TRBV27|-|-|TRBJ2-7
CASSSYEQYF
TGTGCCAGTTCCTCGTACGAGCAGTACTTC
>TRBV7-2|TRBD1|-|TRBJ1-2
CASSLELTGHYGYTF
TGTGCCAGCAGCTTAGAATTGACAGGGCACTATGGCTACACCTTC